These 28 T cell receptor beta chains were all obtained from the same sample, sequenced in a study of CD8 T cells in ankylosing spondylitis. MiXCR, applied by TCRdb to the 5' RACE reads, yields one record per CDR3 protein. The data show 250,000 or so distinct CDR3 sequences, roughly 10% seen once. The source material was blood, either unsorted or a sorted T cell fraction (not recorded which). The receptors stem from a male donor with ankylosing spondylitis or in good health (not recorded which).

This clonotype was seen once. This may stem from a read error, because a much larger clone lies one nucleotide away. The chain couples TRBV20-1 to TRBJ2-1; D gene ambiguous. Germline V gives CDR1 DFQATT, CDR2 SNEGSKA (reference sequence). The CDR3 spans 14 residues. CDR3 protein: CSAPTWSSYNQQFF. The CDR3 DNA follows: TGCAGTGCCCCGACTTGGAGCTCCTACAATCAGCAGTTCTTC.

This clonotype came up a few times. The chain employs TRBV12-3 or TRBV12-4 and TRBJ2-7, with D perhaps given as TRBD1 or TRBD2 (5 bases each). V lost 2 bases and J 2 bases, leaving 13 bases between the germline ends. CDR3 length: 15 amino acids. The CDR3 region has the DNA TGTGCCAGCAGTTTATCCGGGGACGGACCCTACGAGCAGTACTTC. Amino acids: CASSLSGDGPYEQYF.

This clonotype appeared many times. The chain carries TRBV20-1 and TRBJ2-3, with 7 bases fitting TRBD2. Per the germline V gene, CDR1 is DFQATT and CDR2 is SNEGSKA (reference sequence). V shed 6 bases and J 1 base; nucleotides not matched to a gene: 7. The CDR3 covers 14 residues. The CDR3 bases are TGCAGTGCCGACAGTCGGGGGGGCACAGATACGCAGTATTTT. Translating it yields CSADSRGGTDTQYF.

The rearrangement joins TRBV20-1 to TRBJ1-6, with D possibly being TRBD1 (6 bases). This CDR3 has 15 amino acids. Germline V gives CDR1 DFQATT, CDR2 SNEGSKA (reference sequence). V gave up 3 bases and J gave up 7 bases, with 16 bases separating them. CDR3 nucleotides: TGCAGTGCTAGGGGGGCAAGGGAGGGCAATTCACCCCTCCACTTT. Its protein product is CSARGAREGNSPLHF.

In this sample, this clonotype turned up many times. This sequence joins TRBV5-1 and TRBJ2-2, with D perhaps TRBD1 (5 bases). The V gene lost 8 bases and the J gene lost 1 base, with 9 bases spanning the gap. The CDR3 has 13 residues. The germline V gene has CDR1 SGHRS and CDR2 YFSETQ. CDR3 in amino acids: CASRTLNTGELFF. CDR3 in DNA: TGCGCCAGTAGGACACTGAACACCGGGGAGCTGTTTTTT.

This clonotype was seen a handful of times. The J gene is TRBJ1-1, the V gene TRBV7-8, with D perhaps TRBD1 (6 bases). The CDR3 sequence is 15 residues long. V was cut by 5 bases and J by 1 base, with 14 bases left in between. Germline loops: CDR1 SGHVS, CDR2 FQNEAQ. The CDR3 DNA reads TGTGCCAGCAGCAAACAGGGTATGGCGAACACTGAAGCTTTCTTT. This encodes CASSKQGMANTEAFF.

This clonotype has ten or more counts. The chain joins TRBV10-3 to TRBJ1-6; perhaps TRBD1 as D (6 bases). This CDR3 region has 15 residues. V lost 6 bases, J lost 10 bases, and 19 bases lay in between. Germline CDR1 and CDR2: ENHRY and SYGVKD. CDR3 coding DNA: TGTGCCATCAGGCAGGACAGAGTCTCTAACTCACCCCTCCACTTT. This translates into CAIRQDRVSNSPLHF.

This clonotype was observed many times. An end of the junction differs from the germline gene, which may be a read error. The chain links TRBV3-1 to TRBJ1-1; TRBD1 might be the D (5 bases). Per germline, CDR1 LGHDT and CDR2 YNNKEL (reference sequence). The CDR3 length is 11 residues. In DNA, the CDR3 is TGTGCCAGCAGCCATTCAGGGTTTAGGGTCTTT. Translated: CASSHSGFRVF.

This clonotype was seen at least ten times. The DNA of the CDR3 is TGCGCCAGCAGCTTCGGCAGCTCCTACGAGCAGTACTTC. Translation gives CASSFGSSYEQYF. The chain recombines TRBV5-1 with TRBJ2-7, with D unresolved. Between the trimmed V and J ends, which lost 2 bases and 0 bases, there was a span of 6 bases. The CDR3 extends over 13 amino acids. Germline V gives CDR1 SGHRS, CDR2 YFSETQ.

This clonotype appeared many times. This chain uses TRBV5-1 with TRBJ2-7; TRBD2 agrees at 9 bases. This CDR3 spans 18 amino acids. V gave up 0 bases and J gave up 7 bases; unmatched junction bases: 17. From germline, CDR1 is SGHRS and CDR2 YFSETQ. The DNA of the CDR3 is TGCGCCAGCAGCTTGGGAGCGGGGGGCCCCTCGGGACGAGAAGAGCAGTACTTC. Translated: CASSLGAGGPSGREEQYF. The full variable domain, rest sourced from reference TRBV5-1 and TRBJ2-7, is KAGVTQTPRYLIKTRGQQVTLSCSPISGHRSVSWYQQTPGQGLQFLFEYFSETQRNKGNFPGRFSGRQFSNSRSEMNVSTLELGDSALYLCASSLGAGGPSGREEQYFGPGTRLTVT.

This clonotype was counted many times. The gene calls are TRBV5-1 and TRBJ2-2; 7 positions agree with TRBD1. The V and J ends lost 4 bases and 6 bases, in that order; junction bases with no gene match: 3. The CDR3 spans 13 residues. CDR1 is SGHRS, CDR2 YFSETQ, per germline. This CDR3 reads CASSLQGSGELFF. The CDR3 nucleotides read TGCGCCAGCAGCCTACAGGGGTCCGGGGAGCTGTTTTTT.

This clonotype was seen repeatedly, ten times or more. This chain connects TRBV5-1 to TRBJ1-1; possibly TRBD1 for D (6 bases). V lost 4 bases and J lost 8, with 15 bases in between. Germline CDR1 reads SGHRS; CDR2 reads YFSETQ. The CDR3 covers 13 residues. This CDR3 reads CASSPGVGTEAFF. In DNA, the CDR3 is TGCGCCAGCAGCCCCGGGGTTGGGACAGAAGCTTTCTTT.

There are many counts of this clonotype. This rearrangement joins TRBV6-2 or TRBV6-3 to TRBJ1-1; tentative D call: TRBD1 (6 bases). There are 12 residues in the CDR3. The germline V gene has CDR1 MNHEY and CDR2 SVGEGT. Trimming left V 7 bases short and J 8 bases short, with 14 bases between. In nucleotides, the CDR3 is TGTGCCAGCACTAACAGGGTAAAGGAAGCTTTCTTT. It yields the protein CASTNRVKEAFF.

On this clonotype: A read error may be the cause here, since a much bigger clone is one base away. The chain is built from TRBV28 and TRBJ2-2; D possibly matches TRBD1 or TRBD2 (5 bases each). The CDR3 covers 15 residues. Germline values: CDR1 MDHEN, CDR2 SYDVKM. V was trimmed by 8 bases and J by 6 bases, leaving 19 bases between them. The CDR3 here is CASGFGTGSSGELFF. The CDR3 DNA is TGTGCCAGCGGCTTCGGGACCGGCTCCTCCGGGGAGCTGTTTTTT.

CDR3 sequence (DNA): TGTGCCAGCAGCCTAATAACAGGCTACGAGCAGTACTTC. As protein: CASSLITGYEQYF. The chain uses TRBV7-3 and TRBJ2-7; tentatively, D is TRBD1 (5 bases). Germline V gene data show CDR1 as SGHTA and CDR2 as FQGTGA. V was trimmed by 5 bases and J by 3 bases, leaving 11 bases between them. CDR3 length: 13 residues.

This clonotype was counted ten times or more. This chain links TRBV11-2 with TRBJ2-3; D unclear. The CDR3 is 13 residues long. Trimming left V 5 bases short and J 6 bases short, with 12 bases between. CDR1 and CDR2 from the germline V gene are SGHAT and FQNNGV. The CDR3 loop reads CASSPNPADTQYF. The CDR3 nucleotides read TGTGCCAGCAGCCCGAACCCGGCTGATACGCAGTATTTT.

In this sample, this clonotype turned up many times. The rearrangement joins TRBV20-1 to TRBJ2-3; no clear D gene. The V gene's germline CDR1 is DFQATT and CDR2 SNEGSKA (reference sequence). With 0 bases removed from V and 0 bases from J, the gap between germline ends came to 10 bases. This CDR3 is 15 amino acids long. CDR3 in DNA: TGCAGTGCTAGAGATTGGGTCGTGAGCACAGATACGCAGTATTTT. Protein: CSARDWVVSTDTQYF.

This clonotype has at least ten counts. This chain joins TRBV20-1 and TRBJ2-3; 7 bases map to TRBD1. This CDR3 is 13 amino acids long. Germline V gene data show CDR1 as DFQATT and CDR2 as SNEGSKA (reference sequence). Germline trimming cut 6 bases from V and 2 bases from J; bases unmatched to any gene: 5. CDR3 nucleotide sequence: TGCAGTGCCAGACAGGGTATCACAGATACGCAGTATTTT. Protein: CSARQGITDTQYF.

This clonotype was picked up a small number of times. This chain connects TRBV5-1 to TRBJ1-5; a weak D match, TRBD1 (5 bases). In germline, CDR1 is SGHRS, CDR2 YFSETQ. The CDR3 totals 16 residues. V was pared by 0 bases and J by 2 bases, with 12 bases between. For the CDR3, the DNA is TGCGCCAGCAGCTTGGCCCCATGGGGCGGCAATCAGCCCCAGCATTTT. It translates to CASSLAPWGGNQPQHF.

There are many counts of this clonotype. V is TRBV5-8 and J is TRBJ1-1, with D unclear. This CDR3 region has 13 residues. With 1 base removed from V and 6 bases from J, the gap between germline ends came to 10 bases. Germline CDR1 is SGHTS and CDR2 is YDEGEE. CDR3 protein: CASSLLGSAEAFF. For the CDR3, the DNA is TGTGCCAGCAGCTTGTTGGGGTCGGCTGAAGCTTTCTTT.

In its sample, this clonotype was seen a few times. The chain couples TRBV19 to TRBJ1-4; D is possibly TRBD1 (6 bases). Germline CDR1 is LNHDA and CDR2 is SQIVND (reference sequence). Trimming removed 7 bases from V and 7 bases from J, with 16 bases in between. CDR3 length: 14 residues. Written as DNA, the CDR3 is TGTGCCAGTACCGGCGGGGGGCGAGGTGAAAAACTGTTTTTT. Protein product: CASTGGGRGEKLFF.

Ten or more counts support this clonotype. DNA for the CDR3: TGTGCCAGCATAAGTCTGCCTGGGGGTTCCACAGATACGCAGTATTTT. Translation: CASISLPGGSTDTQYF. This sequence joins TRBV12-3 or TRBV12-4 and TRBJ2-3; D tentatively reads TRBD1 or TRBD2 (5 bases each). The V end lost 7 bases, the J end lost 2 bases, and 19 bases lay between the germline ends. The length of the CDR3 is 16 residues.

J is TRBJ2-3 and V is TRBV11-2, with unresolved D. This CDR3 is 12 amino acids long. The germline V gene has CDR1 SGHAT and CDR2 FQNNGV. V was trimmed by 3 bases and J by 6 bases, leaving 7 bases between them. DNA for the CDR3: TGTGCCAGCAGCTTGACCTCGGATACGCAGTATTTT. This sequence encodes CASSLTSDTQYF.

This clonotype was observed a few times. The chain combines TRBV2 with TRBJ2-7, with 9 nucleotides matching TRBD2. Trimming removed 0 bases from V and 3 bases from J; junction bases left unmatched: 3. This CDR3 comprises 15 residues. Germline lookup yields CDR1 SNHLY and CDR2 FYNNEI. CDR3 sequence: CASSEARSGSYEQYF. DNA of the CDR3: TGTGCCAGCAGTGAAGCGCGTAGCGGGAGCTACGAGCAGTACTTC.

This clonotype was picked up many times. The chain recombines TRBV20-1 with TRBJ2-2; D remains unclear. V lost 1 base and J 5 bases, leaving 8 bases between the germline ends. The CDR3 extends over 13 amino acids. Germline V gene sequence: CDR1 DFQATT, CDR2 SNEGSKA (reference sequence). CDR3 DNA sequence: TGCAGTGCTAGAGCGTTGGGTACCGGGGAGCTGTTTTTT. It translates to CSARALGTGELFF.

This clonotype has ten or more counts. The V call is TRBV5-1, the J call TRBJ1-1, with D perhaps matching TRBD1 (5 bases). From germline, CDR1 is SGHRS and CDR2 YFSETQ. V gave up 5 bases and J gave up 0 bases, with 20 bases separating them. The CDR3 has 17 residues. The DNA for the CDR3 is TGCGCCAGCAGTTCTTCCGCAGGGAGTATCATGAACACTGAAGCTTTCTTT. This encodes CASSSSAGSIMNTEAFF.

This clonotype was observed many times. CDR3 protein: CATKSGRGETQYF. The CDR3 nucleotides are TGTGCCACCAAGTCAGGGAGGGGAGAGACCCAGTACTTC. V and J are TRBV24-1 and TRBJ2-5; 7 bases fit TRBD2. Germline CDR1 reads KGHDR; CDR2 reads SFDVKD. CDR3 size: 13 residues. V trimming: 8 bases; J trimming: 4 bases; junction bases outside the gene matches: 6.

As for this clonotype: A much larger clone is a single base away; this may be a read error. The chain has TRBV20-1 and TRBJ2-1; D gene uncertain. This CDR3 contains 12 residues. Per germline, CDR1 DFQATT and CDR2 SNEGSKA (reference sequence). CDR3: CGAPHGYNEQFF. DNA of the CDR3: TGCGGTGCTCCCCACGGGTACAATGAGCAGTTCTTC.